This TCR beta chain was observed in a study of blood T cells in healthy people across ages. Germline V gene lookup returns CDR1 SQVTM and CDR2 ANQGSEA. The CDR3 has 15 amino acids. After removal of 0 bases from V and 4 bases from J, the junction contained 7 bases not matched to a gene. Peripheral blood was drawn, roughly 10 milliliters per donor. A second 7 to 11 cycle PCR used barcoded and J-beta primers. TCRdb reprocessed the 5' RACE reads via MiXCR and lists one record per CDR3 protein. The data contain some 750,000 distinct CDR3 sequences, about 24% of them seen just once; the ten biggest clones take up around a fifth. This clonotype was recorded at least ten times.

The TCR was taken from a man aged 65 to 79 in good health. The chain has TRBV29-1 and TRBJ2-5; 8 bases match TRBD2. Sequencing was performed on blood. The CDR3 here is CSVEDPAGGGETQYF. CDR3 coding DNA: TGCAGCGTTGAAGATCCCGCGGGAGGTGGAGAGACCCAGTACTTC. Looking up the rest from reference TRBV29-1 and TRBJ2-5 gives the full variable domain: SAVISQKPSRDICQRGTSLTIQCQVDSQVTMMFWYRQQPGQSLTLIATANQGSEATYESGFVIDKFPISRPNLTFSTLTVSNMSPEDSSIYLCSVEDPAGGGETQYFGPGTRLLVL.